Sequencing of this T cell receptor (beta chain) was carried out in a study of blood T cell repertoires in COVID-19 (dated by TCRdb to 2020 to 2021). At the level of the whole study: The collaborator samples originated in the United States, Italy and Spain and spanned the acute and convalescent phases of COVID-19. The material from the prospective study consisted of cDNA or gDNA derived from T cells, B-cell-depleted T cells, or PBMCs. Deeply sampled blood TCRbeta repertoires from subjects exposed to, actively infected with, or recovered from COVID-19 were included in the dataset. The repertoires were released in a freely available public database meant as a resource for research on the immune response to SARS-CoV-2. Samples were obtained from the ongoing ImmuneRACE study (first 160 participants) and from some 1,300 subjects provided by 6 global collaborators. Nearly every sample came with metadata listing a de-identified subject ID, COVID-19 status, age in years and sex. Where available, HLA class I and class II types were obtained from metadata supplied by the sample provider rather than from assay-based typing. Summary of the overall study and its limitations: How much clinical and demographic metadata was included differed by source and by participant, and the metadata was provided uncurated.

The immunoSEQ Assay, a bias-controlled multiplex PCR, was used to amplify TCRbeta CDR3 regions from genomic DNA. The paper's processing steps were these. Nucleated cell counts per sample were estimated from amplification of reference gene primers within the assay. Sequence reads were collapsed and filtered to measure the absolute abundance of every unique TCRbeta CDR3 rearrangement. For each sample, productive Simpson clonality was calculated by taking the square root of Simpson's diversity index across productive rearrangements. The table comes from immuneACCESS by way of TCRdb, which keeps in-frame sequences with V and J called. Part of the clones is missing from these tables; in studies checked, under half for an unresolved V gene and the rest for unknown reasons. That table furnishes V, J and clone size, whereas the DNA furnished D and trimming. Within this sample are about 120,000 clones, with around 88% of them counted one time only. The ten largest clones represent roughly 1% of the sample.

With regard to this clone: The antigen it recognizes is unknown. Per-base qualities were not stored, and no clone one base away is much larger.

The junction shows trimming of 3 bases on V and 3 bases on J, and the gene matches do not reach 8 bases of it. CDR1 and CDR2 were assigned from the germline V gene (reference sequence) as DFQATT and SNEGSKA. The CDR3 contains 15 residues, cysteine and phenylalanine counted. The only DNA kept is the CDR3, 45 bases in frame from the first base. Whole blood was collected in K2EDTA tubes by collaborating institutions according to the institutions' own protocols. For TCRbeta analysis, collaborators shipped samples as frozen whole blood, isolated PBMCs, or DNA extracted from either of those sample types. The sequenced material came from peripheral blood. The sequence joins TRBV20-1 to TRBJ2-3; TRBD2 aligns with 8 central bases. The sequence was collected from a woman aged 45-60 years with active or convalescent COVID-19. CDR3 region: CSASSQRERTDTQYF. The base sequence is TGCAGTGCTAGTAGTCAGCGGGAGAGGACAGATACGCAGTATTTT.